One TCR beta chain is described in this entry. The antigen is not known. The sample comes from a study of radiation and T cells in renal cell carcinoma. Study-wide results and limits: Baseline intratumoral clonotype presence is unknown without pretreatment biopsies.

The sample's time point: baseline pretreatment blood. The treatment denotes: 15 Gy SBRT to primary tumor, nephrectomy 4 weeks later. Repertoires were generated with immunoSEQ multiplex PCR, while TCRdb's copy carries only in-frame clones and drops some. The sample has 140,000 or so clones, over 75% seen once. CDR3 length: 16 residues. V was clipped by 6 bases and J by 2 bases, with 20 bases between them. The germline gives CDR1 SGHRS, CDR2 YFSETQ. This chain links TRBV5-1 with TRBJ1-1; D is undetermined. The clonotype originates from a woman aged 45-59 years with renal cell carcinoma. The source was blood, collected from a patient whose treatment included radiotherapy and nephrectomy. CDR3 DNA sequence: TGCGCCAGCACCCCGGATGAAGGGTTGCTTAACACTGAAGCTTTCTTT. This translates into CASTPDEGLLNTEAFF.